This TCR beta chain was recorded in a study of blood T cell repertoires in COVID-19. Across the study: Specimens from acute and convalescent COVID-19 originated in the United States, Italy and Spain. Sources were T cells, B-cell-depleted T cells, or PBMCs; the material itself was cDNA or gDNA.

The V and J ends lost 5 bases and 4 bases, in that order; junction bases with no gene match: 7. CDR3 length: 15 amino acids. The germline gives CDR1 MNHEY, CDR2 SVGAGI. As originally analysed: Cell counts per sample came from amplifying reference gene primers. TCRdb's table, derived via immunoSEQ multiplex PCR, lists solely in-frame clones and lacks some. For V, J and clone size, that table is used; D and trimming come from the DNA. The data hold 120,000 or so clones, with about 86% observed a single time. Sequencing input: peripheral blood. The receptor was derived from a woman aged 45 to 65 with acute or convalescent COVID-19. J is TRBJ2-2 and V is TRBV6-5; TRBD1 matches 7 bases. The CDR3 is CASSRQGRGTGELFF. In nucleotides, the CDR3 is TGTGCCAGCAGTCGACAGGGCAGGGGCACCGGGGAGCTGTTTTTT.